This TCR beta chain was sequenced for a study of blood T cells in healthy people across ages. CDR3 size: 13 residues. CDR1 is MNHEY, CDR2 SMNVEV, per germline (reference sequence). V gave up 4 bases and J gave up 8 bases, with 12 bases separating them. Primers used in a second PCR of roughly 6 to 11 cycles were a sample-barcoded 5' primer and a J-beta primer mix. A single record per CDR3 protein comes from TCRdb applying MiXCR to the 5' RACE reads. The sample consists of approximately 800,000 distinct CDR3 sequences, 58% of them appearing once. This clonotype was found a few times. The sample was blood. The rearrangement uses TRBV27 and TRBJ2-4, with D perhaps matching TRBD1 (6 bases). The sequence came from a young man in good health. The CDR3 here is CASSSKQGYIQYF. The DNA for the CDR3 is TGTGCCAGCAGTTCCAAACAGGGCTACATTCAGTACTTC.